The present T cell receptor beta chain was sequenced within a study of blood T cell repertoires in COVID-19. Original processing methods: Amplification with reference gene primers provided the estimates of nucleated cell counts. This table comes from immunoSEQ multiplex PCR, and its TCRdb copy is limited to in-frame clones, with some not included. Clone size and V and J calls were adopted from that table, with D and trimming inferred from the DNA. The sample lists nearly 50,000 clones, around 86% occurring once. V dropped 6 bases and J dropped 0; count of bases not matched to a gene: 3. This CDR3 region has 13 residues. The germline V gene encodes CDR1 SQVTM and CDR2 ANQGSEA.

This sequence originates from a woman of 80 years or more with COVID-19, enrolled during active disease. Sequencing used peripheral blood. The chain couples TRBV29-1 to TRBJ2-3; 7 bases fit TRBD1. The CDR3 sequence: CSVSGGSTDTQYF. The CDR3 nucleotides are TGCAGCGTCTCAGGGGGTAGCACAGATACGCAGTATTTT.